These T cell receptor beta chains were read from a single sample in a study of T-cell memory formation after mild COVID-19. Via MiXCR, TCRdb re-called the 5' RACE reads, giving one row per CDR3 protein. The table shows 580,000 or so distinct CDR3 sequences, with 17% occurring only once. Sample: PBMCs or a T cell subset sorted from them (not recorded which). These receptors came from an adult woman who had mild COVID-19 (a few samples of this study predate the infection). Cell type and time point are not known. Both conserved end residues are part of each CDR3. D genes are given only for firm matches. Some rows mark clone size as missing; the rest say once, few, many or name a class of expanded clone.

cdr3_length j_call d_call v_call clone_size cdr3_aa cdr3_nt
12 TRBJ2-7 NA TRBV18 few CASSTDLREQYF TGTGCCAGCTCAACCGACCTCCGCGAGCAGTACTTC
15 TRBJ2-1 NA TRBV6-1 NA CASSPRSRGDNEQFF TGTGCCAGCAGTCCCCGTAGTAGGGGAGACAATGAGCAGTTCTTC
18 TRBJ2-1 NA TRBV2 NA CASSWVEHDLSSYNEQFF TGTGCCAGCAGTTGGGTTGAACACGACCTGAGCTCCTACAATGAGCAGTTCTTC
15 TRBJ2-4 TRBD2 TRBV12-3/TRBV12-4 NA CASSLTSSGRNIQYF TGTGCCAGCAGTTTAACGAGTAGCGGGAGAAACATTCAGTACTTC
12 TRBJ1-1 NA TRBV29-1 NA CSTRRTNTEAFF TGCAGCACAAGACGGACAAACACTGAAGCTTTCTTT
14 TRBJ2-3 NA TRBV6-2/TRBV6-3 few CASVAGGTTDTQYF TGTGCCAGCGTTGCGGGCGGGACCACAGATACGCAGTATTTT
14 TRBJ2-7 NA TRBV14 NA CASSQGLGVYEQYF TGTGCCAGCAGCCAGGGATTGGGGGTCTACGAGCAGTACTTC
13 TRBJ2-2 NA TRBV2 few CASRTGTFGELFF TGTGCCAGCAGGACCGGGACATTCGGGGAGCTGTTTTTT
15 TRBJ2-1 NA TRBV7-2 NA CASSSRDGPYNEQFF TGTGCCAGCAGCTCACGGGACGGGCCATACAATGAGCAGTTCTTC
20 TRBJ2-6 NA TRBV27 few CASSLFWVRDTDSGANVLTF TGTGCCAGCAGTTTATTTTGGGTCAGGGACACCGACTCTGGGGCCAACGTCCTGACTTTC
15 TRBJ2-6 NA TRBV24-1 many CATSDFSSGANVLTF TGTGCCACCAGTGATTTCTCCTCCGGGGCCAACGTCCTGACTTTC
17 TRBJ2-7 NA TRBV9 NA CASSHSVYGGAVNEQYF TGTGCCAGCAGCCATAGCGTGTACGGGGGCGCGGTCAACGAGCAGTACTTC
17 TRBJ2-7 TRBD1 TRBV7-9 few CASSLGTTGGLSYEQYF TGTGCCAGCAGCTTAGGAACTACAGGGGGCCTTTCCTACGAGCAGTACTTC
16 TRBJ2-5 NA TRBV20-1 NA CSARPFLSTGGETQYF TGCAGTGCTAGACCTTTTTTGTCCACCGGAGGGGAGACCCAGTACTTC
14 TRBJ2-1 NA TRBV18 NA CASSPSGNNNEQFF TGTGCCAGCTCACCTTCTGGGAACAACAATGAGCAGTTCTTC
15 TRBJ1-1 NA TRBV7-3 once CASSLVRRENTEAFF TGTGCCAGCAGCTTGGTCCGCAGGGAGAACACTGAAGCTTTCTTT
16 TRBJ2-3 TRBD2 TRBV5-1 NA CASSLGTSEGTDTQYF TGCGCCAGCAGCCTAGGGACTAGTGAGGGCACAGATACGCAGTATTTT
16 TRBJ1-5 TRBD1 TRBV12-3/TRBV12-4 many CASSYSGTGGNQPQHF TGTGCCAGCAGCTACTCCGGGACAGGGGGTAATCAGCCCCAGCATTTT
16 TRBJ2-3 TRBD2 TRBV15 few CATSRDPGGGAYTQYF TGTGCCACCAGCAGAGATCCTGGCGGGGGGGCCTATACGCAGTATTTT
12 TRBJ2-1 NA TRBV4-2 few CASSLGTGSEFF TGTGCCAGCAGCCTAGGAACAGGGTCTGAGTTCTTC
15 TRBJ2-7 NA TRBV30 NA CAWSNIRDSNYEQYF TGTGCCTGGAGCAATATCCGGGACTCCAACTACGAGCAGTACTTC
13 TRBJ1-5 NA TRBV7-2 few CASSLKEKTSQHF TGTGCCAGCAGCCTAAAAGAAAAGACATCCCAGCATTTT
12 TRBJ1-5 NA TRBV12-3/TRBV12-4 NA CASNRHNQPQHF TGTGCCAGCAACAGACACAATCAGCCCCAGCATTTT
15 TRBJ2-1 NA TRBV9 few CASSPGPPVYNEQFF TGTGCCAGCAGCCCTGGGCCCCCTGTATACAATGAGCAGTTCTTC
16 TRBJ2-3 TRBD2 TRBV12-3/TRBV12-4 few CASNPDPGLAWDTQYF TGTGCCAGCAACCCCGACCCGGGACTAGCGTGGGATACGCAGTATTTT
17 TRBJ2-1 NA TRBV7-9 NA CASSFLGQGVKYNEQFF TGTGCCAGCAGCTTTTTGGGACAAGGGGTTAAGTACAATGAGCAGTTCTTC
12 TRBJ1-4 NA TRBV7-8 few CASSPLNEKLFF TGTGCCAGCAGCCCTCTAAATGAAAAACTGTTTTTT
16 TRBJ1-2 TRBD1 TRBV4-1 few CASSPVSRQGGGGYTF TGCGCCAGCAGCCCAGTAAGCCGACAGGGCGGAGGGGGCTACACCTTC
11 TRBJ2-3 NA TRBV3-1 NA CASSPLNTQYF TGTGCCAGCAGCCCTCTGAATACGCAGTATTTT
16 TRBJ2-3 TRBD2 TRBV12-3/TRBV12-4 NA CASSFVLAGGVDTQYF TGTGCCAGCAGTTTTGTCCTAGCGGGGGGGGTCGATACGCAGTATTTT
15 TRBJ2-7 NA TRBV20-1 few CSARDAGILSYEQYF TGCAGTGCTAGAGATGCGGGCATCCTATCCTACGAGCAGTACTTC
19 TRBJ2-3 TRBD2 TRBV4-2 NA CASSPRGSGGRKSTDTQYF TGTGCCAGCAGCCCCCGGGGTAGCGGGGGCCGCAAAAGCACAGATACGCAGTATTTT
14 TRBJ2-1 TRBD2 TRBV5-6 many CASSRAGSGNEQFF TGTGCCAGCAGCCGAGCGGGATCAGGCAATGAGCAGTTCTTC
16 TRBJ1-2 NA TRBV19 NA CASSIYVTATMSGYTF TGTGCCAGTAGTATCTACGTAACGGCTACTATGTCGGGCTACACCTTC
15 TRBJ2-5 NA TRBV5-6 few CASSLRQAFQETQYF TGTGCCAGCAGCTTGAGGCAGGCCTTCCAAGAGACCCAGTACTTC
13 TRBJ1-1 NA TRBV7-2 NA CASSLASGAEAFF TGTGCCAGCAGCTTAGCGTCAGGGGCTGAAGCTTTCTTT
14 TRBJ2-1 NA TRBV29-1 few CSVATSGSYNEQFF TGCAGCGTTGCGACTAGTGGCTCCTACAATGAGCAGTTCTTC
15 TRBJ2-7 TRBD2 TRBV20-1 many CSAKGLAGAPSEQYF TGCAGTGCTAAGGGACTAGCGGGAGCTCCCTCCGAGCAGTACTTC
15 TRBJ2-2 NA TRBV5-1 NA CASSFEQGRSGELFF TGCGCCAGCAGCTTCGAACAGGGTCGGTCCGGGGAGCTGTTTTTT
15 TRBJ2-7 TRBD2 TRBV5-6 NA CASSLAGRGAYEQYF TGTGCCAGCAGCTTGGCGGGGCGGGGGGCCTACGAGCAGTACTTC
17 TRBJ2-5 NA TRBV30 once CAWNSGGPSSYQETQYF TGTGCCTGGAATTCCGGGGGGCCCTCCTCGTACCAAGAGACCCAGTACTTC
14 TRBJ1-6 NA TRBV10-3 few CAISGDISYSPLHF TGTGCCATCAGTGGCGACATTTCGTACTCACCCCTCCACTTT
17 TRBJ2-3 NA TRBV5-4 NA CASSLGRGGWDTDTQYF TGTGCCAGCAGCTTGGGACGGGGCGGTTGGGACACAGATACGCAGTATTTT
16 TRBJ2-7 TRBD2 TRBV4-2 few CASSQDELAGSYEQYF TGTGCCAGCAGCCAAGATGAGCTAGCGGGGTCCTACGAGCAGTACTTC
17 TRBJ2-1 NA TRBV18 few CASSPLAGRDVYNEQFF TGTGCCAGCTCACCACTCGCGGGTCGGGACGTCTACAATGAGCAGTTCTTC
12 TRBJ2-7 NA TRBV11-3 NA CASSLANTEQYF TGTGCCAGCAGCTTAGCTAATACTGAGCAGTACTTC